Following are 9 T cell receptor beta chains from one sample sequenced in a study of blood T cell repertoires in COVID-19. The table came from immunoSEQ multiplex PCR; TCRdb's copy has only in-frame clones and leaves some out. The data show under 200,000 clones, approximately 87% seen once. The sample taken for sequencing was peripheral blood. The receptors come from a woman aged 60-70 years with COVID-19, enrolled during active disease.

The chain is built from TRBV5-6 and TRBJ2-7, with 10 positions matching TRBD2. The CDR3 runs to 16 residues. CDR1 SGHDT and CDR2 YYEEEE come from the germline V gene. Unmatched junction bases numbered 5, after V lost 1 base and J lost 1 base. The CDR3 loop is CASSLYFSGRSYEQYF. The CDR3 DNA sequence: TGTGCCAGCAGCTTGTACTTTAGCGGGAGGTCCTACGAGCAGTACTTC.

V and J are TRBV6-4 and TRBJ2-3; TRBD2 matches 8 bases. J gave up 2 bases and V 2 bases, and 6 bases lay outside the gene matches. Germline CDR1 and CDR2: MRHNA and SNTAGT. The CDR3 consists of 16 residues. In DNA, the CDR3 is TGTGCCAGCAGTGACACCACGGGAGGGGACACAGATACGCAGTATTTT. Its translation is CASSDTTGGDTDTQYF.

The DNA for the CDR3 is TGTGCCAGCTCCCCCCGACGGACAAATGAAAAACTGTTTTTT. Translated, it gives CASSPRRTNEKLFF. The rearrangement uses TRBV6-5 and TRBJ1-4, with D perhaps TRBD1 (5 bases). This CDR3 spans 14 amino acids. In germline, CDR1 is MNHEY, CDR2 SVGAGI. With 8 bases removed from V and 5 bases from J, the gap between germline ends came to 15 bases.

As DNA, the CDR3 is TGTGCCAGCAGCTTATTCCTAGACAGTAAACGCGAAAAACTGTTTTTT. This gives the protein CASSLFLDSKREKLFF. The chain has TRBV7-9 and TRBJ1-4; weak D call: TRBD1 (5 bases). CDR3 size: 16 residues. Germline V lookup: CDR1 SEHNR, CDR2 FQNEAQ (reference sequence). Deletions cut 2 bases from V and 8 bases from J, with 18 bases between.

The gene calls are TRBV7-2 and TRBJ2-2; D might be TRBD2 (6 bases). This CDR3 is built from 17 residues. V shed 1 base and J shed 6 bases, with 18 bases lying between them. Germline values: CDR1 SGHTA, CDR2 FQGNSA. The CDR3 protein is CASSLEVLGGIPGELFF. The CDR3 DNA reads as TGTGCCAGCAGCTTAGAGGTGCTAGGCGGGATCCCCGGGGAGCTGTTTTTT.

There are a few counts of this clone. This chain links TRBV4-3 with TRBJ2-7; the D gene is possibly TRBD2 (6 bases). This CDR3 is built from 15 residues. Between the trimmed V and J ends, which lost 1 base and 3 bases, there was a span of 13 bases. CDR1 is LGHNA, CDR2 YSLEER, per germline. The CDR3 loop is CASSQVVGSDYEQYF. DNA of the CDR3: TGCGCCAGCAGCCAAGTTGTCGGGAGCGACTACGAGCAGTACTTC.

The V and J genes are TRBV30 and TRBJ1-3; no definite D call. Trimming cost V 2 bases and J 7 bases, with 9 bases left between them. This CDR3 region has 12 residues. Germline V gene lookup returns CDR1 GTSNPN and CDR2 SVGIG (reference sequence). CDR3 nucleotide sequence: TGTGCCTGGAGTCCTCTCTCGAACACCATATATTTT. This translates into CAWSPLSNTIYF.

The chain employs TRBV11-3 and TRBJ2-7; the match to TRBD1 covers 7 bases. V lost 3 bases to trimming and J lost 3 bases; unmatched junction nucleotides: 5. From germline, CDR1 is SGHNT and CDR2 YENEEA. CDR3 size: 14 residues. CDR3 nucleotide sequence: TGTGCCAGCAGCTTCGGGTCAGGGGGCTACGAGCAGTACTTC. Translated, it gives CASSFGSGGYEQYF.

This clone was seen just once. This sequence joins TRBV6-2 or TRBV6-3 and TRBJ2-3; D remains unclear. V was trimmed by 2 bases and J by 0 bases, leaving 9 bases between them. In germline, CDR1 is MNHEY, CDR2 SVGEGT. This CDR3 region has 15 residues. The CDR3 region has the DNA TGTGCCAGCAGTTACGAGTCATCTAGCACAGATACGCAGTATTTT. This gives the protein CASSYESSSTDTQYF.